This TCR beta chain was recorded in a study of monozygotic twins with inflammatory bowel disease. Study-level points and caveats: No difference was seen in repertoire similarity between concordant and discordant twins, possibly from limited power. Among IBD patients, fewer clonotypes were shared with others than among healthy twins, especially with disease activity.

With regard to this clonotype: Its antigen remains unknown.

Reanalyzing the 5' RACE reads, TCRdb keeps one entry per CDR3 protein, without DNA. Its clone listing holds about 450,000 distinct CDR3 sequences. This CDR3 region has 13 residues. The germline CDR1 and CDR2 sequences are MNHEY and SVGAGI. The TCR comes from a human donor with ulcerative colitis or Crohn's disease, or a healthy co-twin of an affected twin (not recorded which). V usage is TRBV6-5 and J usage is TRBJ1-4. The sequenced sample consisted of blood. Here the CDR3 reads CASSLAGKEKLFF.